Listed below are T cell receptor beta chains from one sample, sequenced in a study of OX40 agonist ivuxolimab in advanced cancers. TCRdb's copy holds only in-frame clones and misses some; the assay was immunoSEQ multiplex PCR. The sample gives about 62,000 clones, 85% of which show up once; under 5% is in the top ten. Sequenced here: CD4+ or CD8+ T cells sorted from blood, sampled in a trial of the OX40 agonist ivuxolimab. The receptor set was obtained from an adult with an advanced solid tumor such as melanoma, head and neck, liver or kidney cancer. Both conserved end residues are part of each CDR3. D genes are given only for firm matches. The size entry is marked missing in some rows and otherwise reads once, few, many or a size class.

j_call clone_size v_call d_call cdr3_aa cdr3_nt
TRBJ2-6 NA TRBV29-1 NA CSVRRSGANVLTF TGCAGCGTTCGGCGCTCTGGGGCCAACGTCCTGACTTTC
TRBJ2-5 few TRBV9 TRBD2 CASSPGTSGRKTQYF TGTGCCAGCAGCCCTGGGACTAGCGGGAGAAAGACCCAGTACTTC
TRBJ2-7 NA TRBV2 NA CASRSYEQYF TGTGCCAGCAGGAGCTACGAGCAGTACTTC
TRBJ2-3 NA TRBV4-1 NA CASSLTDWGYTDTQYF TGCGCCAGCAGCCTTACGGACTGGGGTTACACAGATACGCAGTATTTT
TRBJ2-7 large TRBV19 TRBD1 CASSSRQGYEQYF TGTGCCAGTAGTTCTAGACAGGGCTACGAGCAGTACTTC
TRBJ2-5 NA TRBV15 NA CATSRGAGSETQYF TGTGCCACCAGCAGAGGCGCAGGGTCGGAGACCCAGTACTTC
TRBJ2-1 few TRBV29-1 TRBD2 CSVDQSGTSGGNEQFF TGCAGCGTTGATCAGTCTGGGACTAGCGGGGGCAATGAGCAGTTCTTC
TRBJ2-3 NA TRBV20-1 NA CSARGQNTQYF TGCAGTGCTAGGGGTCAAAATACGCAGTATTTT
TRBJ2-7 NA TRBV6-6 NA CASSPPETGEQYF TGTGCCAGCAGTCCCCCTGAGACAGGCGAGCAGTACTTC
TRBJ1-4 NA TRBV27 NA CASSPILSTTNEKLFF TGTGCCAGCTCCCCGATTTTGAGCACAACTAATGAAAAACTGTTTTTT
TRBJ2-1 NA TRBV2 TRBD1 CASGAGPGQEYNEQFF TGTGCCAGCGGGGCGGGTCCGGGACAGGAATACAATGAGCAGTTCTTC
TRBJ2-3 once TRBV15 NA CATSRELLTGLTDTQYF TGTGCCACCAGCAGAGAGCTTTTGACGGGACTCACAGATACGCAGTATTTT
TRBJ2-3 NA TRBV6-5 NA CASRPTGPTDTQYF TGTGCCAGCAGGCCGACAGGCCCCACAGATACGCAGTATTTT
TRBJ2-5 few TRBV2 NA CASSATQTQYF TGTGCCAGCAGTGCTACCCAGACCCAGTACTTC
TRBJ1-1 NA TRBV6-5 NA CASSTGMNTEAFF TGTGCCAGCAGTACAGGGATGAACACTGAAGCTTTCTTT
TRBJ1-4 NA TRBV7-8 NA CASSLGARNEKLFF TGTGCCAGCAGCTTAGGGGCGAGAAATGAAAAACTGTTTTTT
TRBJ1-3 many TRBV27 NA CASSPHGAGNTIYF TGTGCCAGCAGTCCTCATGGTGCGGGAAACACCATATATTTT
TRBJ2-7 NA TRBV30 TRBD1 CAWSSGQGTYEQYF TGTGCCTGGAGTTCGGGACAGGGAACCTACGAGCAGTACTTC
TRBJ2-4 few TRBV6-1 NA CASSENRAKNIQYF TGTGCCAGCAGTGAAAACAGAGCCAAAAACATTCAGTACTTC
TRBJ2-1 NA TRBV9 TRBD2 CASSPYSGRAENEQFF TGTGCCAGCAGCCCCTATAGCGGGAGGGCCGAGAATGAGCAGTTCTTC
TRBJ1-4 few TRBV19 NA CASSIPGALATNEKLFF TGTGCCAGTAGTATACCAGGGGCACTTGCAACTAATGAAAAACTGTTTTTT
TRBJ2-1 NA TRBV6-1 NA CASVGGGLNEQFF TGTGCCAGCGTCGGCGGGGGCCTCAATGAGCAGTTCTTC
TRBJ2-3 NA TRBV5-4 TRBD1 CASTDRVDTQYF TGTGCCAGCACCGACAGGGTTGATACGCAGTATTTT
TRBJ1-2 NA TRBV5-3 NA CARSSNYGYTF TGTGCCAGAAGCTCTAACTATGGCTACACCTTC
TRBJ1-1 NA TRBV9 NA CASSEGTGTEAFF TGTGCCAGCAGCGAGGGTACCGGGACAGAAGCTTTCTTT